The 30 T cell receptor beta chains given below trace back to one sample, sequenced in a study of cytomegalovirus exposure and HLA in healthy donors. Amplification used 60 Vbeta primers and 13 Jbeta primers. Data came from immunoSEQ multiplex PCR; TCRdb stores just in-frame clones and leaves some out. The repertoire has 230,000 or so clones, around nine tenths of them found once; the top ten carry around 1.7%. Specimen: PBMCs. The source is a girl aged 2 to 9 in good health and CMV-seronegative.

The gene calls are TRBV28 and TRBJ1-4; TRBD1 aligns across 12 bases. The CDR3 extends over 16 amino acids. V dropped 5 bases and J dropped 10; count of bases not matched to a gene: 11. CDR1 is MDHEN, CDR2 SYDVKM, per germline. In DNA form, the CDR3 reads TGTGCCAGCAGTCCGGGACAGGGGGCCCCTGAAGGAAAACTGTTTTTT. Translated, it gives CASSPGQGAPEGKLFF. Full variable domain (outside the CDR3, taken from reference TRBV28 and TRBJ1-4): DVKVTQSSRYLVKRTGEKVFLECVQDMDHENMFWYRQDPGLGLRLIYFSYDVKMKEKGDIPEGYSVSREKKERFSLILESASTNQTSMYLCASSPGQGAPEGKLFFGSGTQLSVL.

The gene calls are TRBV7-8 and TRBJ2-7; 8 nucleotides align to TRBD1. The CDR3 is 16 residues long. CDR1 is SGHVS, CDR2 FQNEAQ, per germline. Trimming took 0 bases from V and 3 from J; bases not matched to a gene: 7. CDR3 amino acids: CASSLAGYRGVYEQYF. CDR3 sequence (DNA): TGTGCCAGCAGCTTAGCGGGCTACAGGGGGGTCTACGAGCAGTACTTC.

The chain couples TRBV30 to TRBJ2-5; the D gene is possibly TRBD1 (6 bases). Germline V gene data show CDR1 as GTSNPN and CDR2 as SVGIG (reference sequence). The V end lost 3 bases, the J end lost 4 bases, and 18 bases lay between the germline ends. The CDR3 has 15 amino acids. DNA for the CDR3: TGTGCCTGGAGAAAAATTGGGCAGGGGCGAGAGACCCAGTACTTC. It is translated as CAWRKIGQGRETQYF.

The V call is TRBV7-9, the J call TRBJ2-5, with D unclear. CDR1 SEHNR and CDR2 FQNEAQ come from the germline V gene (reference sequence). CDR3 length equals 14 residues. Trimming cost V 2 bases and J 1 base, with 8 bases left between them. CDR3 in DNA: TGTGCCAGCAGCTTAATCGGCGGCCAAGAGACCCAGTACTTC. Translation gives CASSLIGGQETQYF.

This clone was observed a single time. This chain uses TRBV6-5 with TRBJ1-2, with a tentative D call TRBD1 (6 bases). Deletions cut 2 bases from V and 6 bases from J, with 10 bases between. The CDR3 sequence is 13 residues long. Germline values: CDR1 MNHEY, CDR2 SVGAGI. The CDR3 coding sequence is TGTGCCAGCAGTTACAGGGGGACGGATGGCTACACCTTC. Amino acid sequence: CASSYRGTDGYTF.

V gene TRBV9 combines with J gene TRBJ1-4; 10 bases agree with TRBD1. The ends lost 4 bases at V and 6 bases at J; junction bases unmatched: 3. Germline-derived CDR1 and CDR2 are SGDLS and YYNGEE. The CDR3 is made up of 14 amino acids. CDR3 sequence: CASSRGTGDEKLFF. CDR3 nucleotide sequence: TGTGCCAGCAGCCGCGGGACAGGGGATGAAAAACTGTTTTTT.

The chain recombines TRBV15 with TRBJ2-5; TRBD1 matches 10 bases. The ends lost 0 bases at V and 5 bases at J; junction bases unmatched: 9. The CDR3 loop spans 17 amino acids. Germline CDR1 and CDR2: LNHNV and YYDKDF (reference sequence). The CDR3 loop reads CATSRDLGQGKRETQYF. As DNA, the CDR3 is TGTGCCACCAGCAGAGATCTGGGACAGGGGAAAAGGGAGACCCAGTACTTC.

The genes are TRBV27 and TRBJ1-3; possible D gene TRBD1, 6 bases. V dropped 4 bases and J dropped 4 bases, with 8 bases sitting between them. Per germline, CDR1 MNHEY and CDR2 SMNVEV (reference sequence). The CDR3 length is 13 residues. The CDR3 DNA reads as TGTGCCAGCAGTTCGACAGGAGGAAACACCATATATTTT. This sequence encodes CASSSTGGNTIYF.

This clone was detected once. DNA for the CDR3: TGTGCCAGCAGTCCGCCCGGGACAGGGGTTGTGGGGGAGAATGAGCAGTTCTTC. It is translated as CASSPPGTGVVGENEQFF. This chain uses TRBV27 with TRBJ2-1; 10 bases fit TRBD1. This CDR3 region has 18 residues. Germline CDR1 reads MNHEY; CDR2 reads SMNVEV (reference sequence). The V and J ends lost 5 bases and 7 bases, in that order; junction bases with no gene match: 17.

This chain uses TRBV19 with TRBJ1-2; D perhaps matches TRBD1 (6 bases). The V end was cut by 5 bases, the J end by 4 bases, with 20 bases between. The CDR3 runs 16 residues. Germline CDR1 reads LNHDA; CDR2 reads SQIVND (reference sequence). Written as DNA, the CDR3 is TGTGCCAGTAGTTGGGAAGCATGGGGGCTTGGCTATGGCTACACCTTC. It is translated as CASSWEAWGLGYGYTF.

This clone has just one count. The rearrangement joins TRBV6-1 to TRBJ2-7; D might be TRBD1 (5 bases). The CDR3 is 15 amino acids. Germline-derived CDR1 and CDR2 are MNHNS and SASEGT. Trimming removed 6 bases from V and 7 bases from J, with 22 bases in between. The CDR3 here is CASSPLAQSPGEQYF. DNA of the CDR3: TGTGCCAGCAGCCCCCTGGCTCAATCTCCAGGGGAGCAGTACTTC.

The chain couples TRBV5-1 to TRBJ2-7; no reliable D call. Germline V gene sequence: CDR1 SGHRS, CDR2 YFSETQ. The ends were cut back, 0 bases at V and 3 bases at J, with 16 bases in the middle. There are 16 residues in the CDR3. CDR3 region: CASSLGQRPVLYEQYF. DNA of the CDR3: TGCGCCAGCAGCTTGGGTCAGAGGCCGGTCCTCTACGAGCAGTACTTC.

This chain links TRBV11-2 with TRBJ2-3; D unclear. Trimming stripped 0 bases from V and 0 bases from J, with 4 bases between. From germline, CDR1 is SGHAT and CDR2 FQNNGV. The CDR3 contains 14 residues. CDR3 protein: CASSLEASTDTQYF. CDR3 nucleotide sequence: TGTGCCAGCAGCTTAGAAGCTAGCACAGATACGCAGTATTTT.

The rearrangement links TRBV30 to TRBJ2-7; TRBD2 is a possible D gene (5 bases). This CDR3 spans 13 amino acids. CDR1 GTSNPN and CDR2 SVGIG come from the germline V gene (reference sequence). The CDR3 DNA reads TGTGCATCGACGGGGAACCATCCCTACGAGCAGTACTTC. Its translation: CASTGNHPYEQYF.

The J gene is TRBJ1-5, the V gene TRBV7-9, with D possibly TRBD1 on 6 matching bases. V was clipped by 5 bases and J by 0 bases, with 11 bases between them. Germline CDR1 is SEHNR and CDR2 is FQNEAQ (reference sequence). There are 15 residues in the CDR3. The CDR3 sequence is CASSRTGNSNQPQHF. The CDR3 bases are TGTGCCAGCAGCCGTACAGGGAATAGCAATCAGCCCCAGCATTTT.

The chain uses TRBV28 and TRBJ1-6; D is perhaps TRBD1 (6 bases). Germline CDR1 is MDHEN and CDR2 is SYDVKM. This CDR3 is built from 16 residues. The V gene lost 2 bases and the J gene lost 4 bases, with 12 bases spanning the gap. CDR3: CASSLQGSTYNSPLHF. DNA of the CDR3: TGTGCCAGCAGTTTACAGGGGAGCACGTATAATTCACCCCTCCACTTT.

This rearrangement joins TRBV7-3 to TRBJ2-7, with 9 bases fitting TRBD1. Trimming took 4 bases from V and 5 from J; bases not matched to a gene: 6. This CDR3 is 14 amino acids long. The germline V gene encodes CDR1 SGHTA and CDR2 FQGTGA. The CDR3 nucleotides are TGTGCCAGCAGCTCAGGACAGGGGCTCAACGAGCAGTACTTC. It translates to CASSSGQGLNEQYF.

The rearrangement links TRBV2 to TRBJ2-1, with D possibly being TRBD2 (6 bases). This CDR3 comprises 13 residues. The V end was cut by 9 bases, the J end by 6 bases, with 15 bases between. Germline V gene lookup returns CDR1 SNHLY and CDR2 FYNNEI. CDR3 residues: CASESGLRNEQFF. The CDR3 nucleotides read TGTGCCAGTGAGAGCGGGCTTCGCAATGAGCAGTTCTTC.

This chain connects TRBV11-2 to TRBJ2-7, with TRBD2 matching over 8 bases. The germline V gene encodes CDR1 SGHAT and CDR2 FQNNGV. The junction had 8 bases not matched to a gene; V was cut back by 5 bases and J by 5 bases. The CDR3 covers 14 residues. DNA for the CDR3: TGTGCCAGCAGCCCTGGCGGGGGGATTCACGAGCAGTACTTC. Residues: CASSPGGGIHEQYF.

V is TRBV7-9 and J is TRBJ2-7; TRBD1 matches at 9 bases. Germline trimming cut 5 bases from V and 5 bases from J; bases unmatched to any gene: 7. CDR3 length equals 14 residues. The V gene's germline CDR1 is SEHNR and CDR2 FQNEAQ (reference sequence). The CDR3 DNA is TGTGCCAGCAGCGTGGACAGGGGAATCGACGAGCAGTACTTC. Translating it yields CASSVDRGIDEQYF.

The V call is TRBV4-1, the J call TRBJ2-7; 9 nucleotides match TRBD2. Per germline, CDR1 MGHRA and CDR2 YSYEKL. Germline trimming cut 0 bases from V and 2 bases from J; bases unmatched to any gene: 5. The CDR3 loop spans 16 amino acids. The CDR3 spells CASSQDRASGTYEQYF. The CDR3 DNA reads TGCGCCAGCAGCCAAGATCGGGCTAGCGGGACCTACGAGCAGTACTTC.

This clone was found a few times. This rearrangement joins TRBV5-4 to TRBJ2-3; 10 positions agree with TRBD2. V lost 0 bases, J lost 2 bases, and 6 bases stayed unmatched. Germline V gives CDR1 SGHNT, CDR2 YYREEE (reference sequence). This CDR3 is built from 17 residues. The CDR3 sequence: CASSLAQGLASTDTQYF. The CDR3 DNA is TGTGCCAGCAGCTTGGCCCAGGGACTAGCGTCCACAGATACGCAGTATTTT.

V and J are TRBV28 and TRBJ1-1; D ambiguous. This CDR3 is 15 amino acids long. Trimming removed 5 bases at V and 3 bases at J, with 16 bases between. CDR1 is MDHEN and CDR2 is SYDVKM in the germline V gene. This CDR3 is CASSQQKAGYTEAFF. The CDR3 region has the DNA TGTGCCAGCAGTCAACAGAAGGCAGGCTACACTGAAGCTTTCTTT.

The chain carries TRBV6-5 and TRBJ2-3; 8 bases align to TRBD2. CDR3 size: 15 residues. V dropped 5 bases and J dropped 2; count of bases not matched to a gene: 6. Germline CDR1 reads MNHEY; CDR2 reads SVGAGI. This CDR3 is CASSIAGTATDTQYF. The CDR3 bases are TGTGCCAGCAGTATAGCGGGAACGGCCACAGATACGCAGTATTTT.

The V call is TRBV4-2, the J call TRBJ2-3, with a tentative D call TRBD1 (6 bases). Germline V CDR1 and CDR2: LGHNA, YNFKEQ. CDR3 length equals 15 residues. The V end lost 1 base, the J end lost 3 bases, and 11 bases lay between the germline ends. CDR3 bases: TGTGCCAGCAGCCAAGGGGAGCAGGGGACAGATACGCAGTATTTT. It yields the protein CASSQGEQGTDTQYF.

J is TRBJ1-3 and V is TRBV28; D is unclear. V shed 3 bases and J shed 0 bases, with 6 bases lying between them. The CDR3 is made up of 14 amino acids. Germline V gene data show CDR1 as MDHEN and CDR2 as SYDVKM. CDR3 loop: CASSFGSSGNTIYF. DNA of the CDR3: TGTGCCAGCAGTTTCGGTAGCTCTGGAAACACCATATATTTT.

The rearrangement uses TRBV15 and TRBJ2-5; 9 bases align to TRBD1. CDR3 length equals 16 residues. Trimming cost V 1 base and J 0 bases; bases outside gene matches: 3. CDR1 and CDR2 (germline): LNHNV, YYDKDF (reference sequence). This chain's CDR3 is CATSRGDRGYQETQYF. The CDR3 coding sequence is TGTGCCACCAGCAGAGGAGACAGGGGGTACCAAGAGACCCAGTACTTC.

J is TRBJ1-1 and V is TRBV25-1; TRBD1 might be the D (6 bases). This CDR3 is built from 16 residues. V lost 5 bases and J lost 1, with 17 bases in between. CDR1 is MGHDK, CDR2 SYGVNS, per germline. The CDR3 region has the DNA TGTGCCAGCAGTCGAAAAACCCAGGGGACGAACACTGAAGCTTTCTTT. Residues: CASSRKTQGTNTEAFF.

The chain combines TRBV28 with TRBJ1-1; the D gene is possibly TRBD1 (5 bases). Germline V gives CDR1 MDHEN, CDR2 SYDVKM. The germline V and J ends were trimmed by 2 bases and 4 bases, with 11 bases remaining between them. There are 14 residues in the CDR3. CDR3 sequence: CASSLIGGATEAFF. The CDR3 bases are TGTGCCAGCAGTTTAATAGGAGGGGCCACTGAAGCTTTCTTT.

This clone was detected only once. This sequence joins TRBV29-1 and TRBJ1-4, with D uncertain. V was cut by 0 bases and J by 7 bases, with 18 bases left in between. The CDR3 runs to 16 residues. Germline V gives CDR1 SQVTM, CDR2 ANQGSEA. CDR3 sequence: CSVEEALAGIGEKLFF. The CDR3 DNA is TGCAGCGTTGAAGAAGCCCTGGCGGGAATCGGTGAAAAACTGTTTTTT.